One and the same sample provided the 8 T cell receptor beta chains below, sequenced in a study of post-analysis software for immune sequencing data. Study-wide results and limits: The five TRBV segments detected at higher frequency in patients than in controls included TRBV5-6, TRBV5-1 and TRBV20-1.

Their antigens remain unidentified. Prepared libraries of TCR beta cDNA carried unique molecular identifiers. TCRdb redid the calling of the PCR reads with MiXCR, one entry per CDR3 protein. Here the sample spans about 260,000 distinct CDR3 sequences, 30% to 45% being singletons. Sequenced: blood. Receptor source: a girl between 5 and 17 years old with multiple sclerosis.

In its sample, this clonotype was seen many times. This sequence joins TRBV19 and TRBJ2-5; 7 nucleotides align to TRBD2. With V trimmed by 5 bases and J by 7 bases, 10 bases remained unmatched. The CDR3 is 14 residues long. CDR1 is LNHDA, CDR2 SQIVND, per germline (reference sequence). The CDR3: CASSPDAGEGTQYF. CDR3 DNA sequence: TGTGCCAGTAGTCCCGATGCGGGAGAAGGGACCCAGTACTTC.

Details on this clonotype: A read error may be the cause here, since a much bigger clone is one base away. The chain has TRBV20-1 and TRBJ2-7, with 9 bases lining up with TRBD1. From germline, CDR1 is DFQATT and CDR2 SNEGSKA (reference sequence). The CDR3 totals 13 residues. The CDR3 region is CSAGDRAYNEQYF. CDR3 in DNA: TGCAGCGCAGGGGACAGGGCCTACAATGAGCAGTACTTC.

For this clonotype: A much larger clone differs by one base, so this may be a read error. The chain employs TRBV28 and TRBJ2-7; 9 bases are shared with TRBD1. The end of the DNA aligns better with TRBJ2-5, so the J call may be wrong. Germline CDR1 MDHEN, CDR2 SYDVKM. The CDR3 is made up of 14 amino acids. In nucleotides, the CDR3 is TGTGCCAGCAGTTCTCCGACAGGGGGGGAGACCCAGTACTTC. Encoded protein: CASSSPTGGETQYF.

The chain's CDR3 is CSVDWGGNTEAFF. In DNA, the CDR3 is TGCAGCGTTGATTGGGGGGGGAACACTGAAGCTTTCTTT. The chain uses TRBV29-1 and TRBJ1-1, with D possibly TRBD1 on 5 matching bases. V was pared by 3 bases and J by 1 base, with 9 bases between. CDR3 length: 13 amino acids. The germline V gene encodes CDR1 SQVTM and CDR2 ANQGSEA.

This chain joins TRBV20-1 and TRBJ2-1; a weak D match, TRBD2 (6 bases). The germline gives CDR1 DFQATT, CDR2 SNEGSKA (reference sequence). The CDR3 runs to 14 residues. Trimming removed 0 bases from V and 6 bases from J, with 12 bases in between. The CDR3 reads CSARDGLAPNEQFF. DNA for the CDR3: TGCAGTGCTAGAGATGGTCTAGCGCCCAATGAGCAGTTCTTC.

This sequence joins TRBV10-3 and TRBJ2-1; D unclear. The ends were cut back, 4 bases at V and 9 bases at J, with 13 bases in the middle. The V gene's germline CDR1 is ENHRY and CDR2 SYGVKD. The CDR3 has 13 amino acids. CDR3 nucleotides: TGTGCCATCAGTGGACCCCCGATCGGTGAGCAGTTCTTC. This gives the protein CAISGPPIGEQFF.

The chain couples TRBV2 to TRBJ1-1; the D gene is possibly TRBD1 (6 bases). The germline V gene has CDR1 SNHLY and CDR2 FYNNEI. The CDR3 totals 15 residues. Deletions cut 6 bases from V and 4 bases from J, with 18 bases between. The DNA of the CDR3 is TGTGCCAGCAGCGCCCCCGCAGGGGACACCACTGAAGCTTTCTTT. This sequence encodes CASSAPAGDTTEAFF.

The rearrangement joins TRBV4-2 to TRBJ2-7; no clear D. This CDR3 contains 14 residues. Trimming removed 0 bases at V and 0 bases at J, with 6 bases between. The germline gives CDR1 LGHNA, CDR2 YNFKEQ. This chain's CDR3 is CASSQDRLSYEQYF. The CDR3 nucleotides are TGTGCCAGCAGCCAAGATCGCCTCTCCTACGAGCAGTACTTC.